A single TCR beta chain is shown here with its context. A much larger clone sits a single nucleotide away, making a read error possible. The same CDR3 is also encoded by other DNA sequences in this sample. This sample stems from a study of OX40 agonist ivuxolimab in advanced cancers. Using immunoSEQ multiplex PCR, the repertoire was profiled, and TCRdb retains in-frame clones only, with some absent. Of about 27,000 clones listed, roughly 89% are singletons. Germline CDR1 ENHRY, CDR2 SYGVKD. The CDR3 extends over 13 amino acids. J was trimmed by 6 bases and V by 10 bases; bases with no gene match: 11. The rearrangement links TRBV10-3 to TRBJ2-7; 8 bases are shared with TRBD1. The TCR was taken from an adult with an advanced solid tumor such as melanoma, head and neck, liver or kidney cancer. Sample: CD4+ or CD8+ T cells sorted from blood, taken in a trial of the OX40 agonist ivuxolimab. CDR3 sequence reads: CATYLGQGTEQYF. CDR3 DNA: TGTGCCACTTATTTAGGACAGGGAACCGAGCAGTACTTC.